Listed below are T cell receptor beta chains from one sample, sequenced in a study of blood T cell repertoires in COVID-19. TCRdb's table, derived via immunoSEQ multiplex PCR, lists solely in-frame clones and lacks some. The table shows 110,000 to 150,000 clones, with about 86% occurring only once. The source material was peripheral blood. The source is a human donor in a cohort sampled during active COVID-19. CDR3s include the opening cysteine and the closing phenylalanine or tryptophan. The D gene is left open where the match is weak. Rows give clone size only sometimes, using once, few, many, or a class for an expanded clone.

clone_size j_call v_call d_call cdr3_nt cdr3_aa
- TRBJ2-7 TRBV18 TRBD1 TGTGCCAGCTCAACGGGGCAGGGGACAGGGAACCTCGGGCAGTACTTC CASSTGQGTGNLGQYF
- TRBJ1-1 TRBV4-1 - TGCGCCAGCAGCCAAGAACAGGTGAACACTGAAGCTTTCTTT CASSQEQVNTEAFF
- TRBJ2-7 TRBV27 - TGTGCCAGCAGTTTAATCGCGGGGTTAGGCGAGCAGTACTTC CASSLIAGLGEQYF
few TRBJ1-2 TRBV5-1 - TGCGCCAGCGTCGGAAGCGACGGAGGCTACACCTTC CASVGSDGGYTF
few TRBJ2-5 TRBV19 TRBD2 TGTGCCAGCCAAGAGACCGGGACTAGCGTGGAGACCCAGTACTTC CASQETGTSVETQYF
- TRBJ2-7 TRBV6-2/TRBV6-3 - TGTGCCAGCAGTCCACAGGGTCCCTACGAGCAGTACTTC CASSPQGPYEQYF
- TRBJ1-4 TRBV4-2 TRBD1 TGTGCCAGCAGCCAAGAGGTAGACAGGGGGGACGAAAAACTGTTTTTT CASSQEVDRGDEKLFF
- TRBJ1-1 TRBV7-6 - TGTGCCAGCAGCAACGCAAGGACAGCCGAGGGAGTCACTGAAGCTTTCTTT CASSNARTAEGVTEAFF
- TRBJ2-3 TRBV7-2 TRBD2 TGTGCCAGCAGCTTACAGGGGAAAACTAGCGGGAAAAAAACAGATACGCAGTATTTT CASSLQGKTSGKKTDTQYF
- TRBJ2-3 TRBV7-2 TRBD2 TGTGCCAGCAGCTTAGCGGGAGGGACAGATACGCAGTATTTT CASSLAGGTDTQYF
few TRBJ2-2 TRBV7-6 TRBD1 TGTGCCAGCAGCCCTCAGACAGGGGTGAACACCGGGGAGCTGTTTTTT CASSPQTGVNTGELFF
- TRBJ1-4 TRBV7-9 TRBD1 TGTGCCAGCAGCTTAGTGCAGGGGGATGAAAAACTGTTTTTT CASSLVQGDEKLFF
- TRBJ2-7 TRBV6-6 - TGTGCCAGCAGTAAACTAGCCCACGAGCAGTACTTC CASSKLAHEQYF
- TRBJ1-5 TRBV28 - TGTGCCAGCAGTCCCTCACCGACTCGGCCCCAGCATTTT CASSPSPTRPQHF
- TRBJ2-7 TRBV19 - TGTGCCAGTAGTGCAATCACCGGGACACGGAGCTCCTACGAGCAGTACTTC CASSAITGTRSSYEQYF
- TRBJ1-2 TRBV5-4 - TGTGCCAGCAGCATTACCAGGGGTGGCTACACCTTC CASSITRGGYTF
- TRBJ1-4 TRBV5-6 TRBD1 TGTGCCAGCAGCTTGGCCATGGGACAGGGGAGGACTAATGAAAAACTGTTTTTT CASSLAMGQGRTNEKLFF
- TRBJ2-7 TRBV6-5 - TGTGCCAGCAGTTACCTTCTGTCTGACAGGTCCTACGAGCAGTACTTC CASSYLLSDRSYEQYF
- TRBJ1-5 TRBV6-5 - TGTGCCAGCAGTTACTCTGGTCAGGGCTATCAGCCCCAGCATTTT CASSYSGQGYQPQHF
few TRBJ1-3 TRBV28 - TGTGCCAGCAGTACGGGGATAGGGAACACCATATATTTT CASSTGIGNTIYF
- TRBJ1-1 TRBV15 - TGTGCCACCAGCAGAGACCCCTTGACAGGCAGCACTGAAGCTTTCTTT CATSRDPLTGSTEAFF
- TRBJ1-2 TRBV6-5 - TGTGCCAGCAGTTCGGGAGGCCGATATGGCTACACCTTC CASSSGGRYGYTF
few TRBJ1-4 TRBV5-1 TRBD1 TGCGCCAGCAGCTTGGGGACAGGGCCAGCAACTAATGAAAAACTGTTTTTT CASSLGTGPATNEKLFF
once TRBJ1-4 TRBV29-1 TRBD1 TGCAGCGCCGTAGATCCGACAGGGAGGACTAATGAAAAACTGTTTTTT CSAVDPTGRTNEKLFF
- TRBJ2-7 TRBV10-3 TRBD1 TGTGCCATCACTTCCGGGACAGGGTTCTACGAGCAGTACTTC CAITSGTGFYEQYF
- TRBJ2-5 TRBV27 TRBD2 TGTGCCAGCAGTTCATGGGGGGGAAAAGAGACCCAGTACTTC CASSSWGGKETQYF
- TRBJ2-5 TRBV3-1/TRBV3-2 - TGTGCCAGCTCCGGCTTTTGGGAGAGAACCCAGTACTTC CASSGFWERTQYF
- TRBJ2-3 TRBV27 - TGTGCCAGCAGTTTTCTTGCTTGGAGCCCCGGGGATACGCAGTATTTT CASSFLAWSPGDTQYF
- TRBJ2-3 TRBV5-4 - TGTGCCATCCCGCGGGACGGCACCACAGATACGCAGTATTTT CAIPRDGTTDTQYF
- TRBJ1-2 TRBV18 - TGTGCCAGCTCACCGGCGGCCCAAGAAGGCTACACCTTC CASSPAAQEGYTF